The present T cell receptor beta chain was sequenced within a study of cytomegalovirus exposure and HLA in healthy donors. Study outcomes and limitations: Most CMV-associated TCR beta chains appeared HLA-restricted in a later analysis.

The CDR3 contains 11 residues. Germline CDR1 is ENHRY and CDR2 is SYGVKD. Trimming cost V 6 bases and J 8 bases, with 8 bases left between them. A multiplex PCR was run with 60 Vbeta primers and 13 Jbeta primers. TCRdb keeps only in-frame clones here, not all; method: immunoSEQ multiplex PCR. Here the sample spans about 110,000 clones, roughly 80% being singletons. A remark on this clone: The antigen remains unidentified.

The specimen was PBMCs. The TCR was taken from a young man in good health and CMV-seropositive. The chain uses TRBV10-3 and TRBJ2-1; D possibly corresponds to TRBD2 (5 bases). The CDR3 reads CAIRRADEQFF. CDR3 sequence (DNA): TGTGCCATCAGGAGGGCTGATGAGCAGTTCTTC.